This TCR beta chain originates from a study of T cell responses to AZD1222 COVID-19 vaccine. Data came from immunoSEQ multiplex PCR; TCRdb stores just in-frame clones and leaves some out. Of under 150,000 clones listed, 75% to 95% were seen once; the top ten hold approximately 2.7%. As to this clone: Its antigen remains unidentified.

Study findings and constraints: Two doses of AZD1222 preceded a rise in Spike-specific TCR breadth and depth. Vaccine-associated CD4 TCRs ranged over spike, dominating at 160-218 and 743-854.

Deletions cut 1 base from V and 2 bases from J, with 11 bases between. The CDR3 has 15 residues. Germline CDR1 reads MGHRA; CDR2 reads YSYEKL. This receptor was identified in an adult in good health. The chain uses TRBV4-1 and TRBJ1-2, with a tentative D call TRBD1 (5 bases). The sequenced sample was peripheral blood, obtained on day 0 of MenACWY control vaccination. DNA for the CDR3: TGCGCCAGCAGCCAAGCGGGACGGATCAACTATGGCTACACCTTC. Translating it yields CASSQAGRINYGYTF.